These 9 T cell receptor beta chains came from one sample sequenced in a study of cytomegalovirus exposure and HLA in healthy donors. It was with 60 Vbeta and 13 Jbeta primers that the PCR ran. Some clones are missing from TCRdb's copy, which holds only in-frame ones; the method was immunoSEQ multiplex PCR. The sample has 95,000 to 110,000 clones, roughly 79% seen once. Sequencing was carried out using PBMCs. The receptors derive from a man aged 55 to 69 in good health and CMV-seropositive.

This clone showed up just a few times. J is TRBJ1-1 and V is TRBV27, with no clear D. This CDR3 contains 16 residues. V gave up 5 bases and J gave up 0 bases, with 16 bases separating them. Germline CDR1 is MNHEY and CDR2 is SMNVEV (reference sequence). DNA of the CDR3: TGTGCCAGCAGTCCCCAACAGTTTTTCATGAACACTGAAGCTTTCTTT. It yields the protein CASSPQQFFMNTEAFF.

This rearrangement joins TRBV6-6 to TRBJ2-1; possible D gene TRBD1, 6 bases. Trimming removed 7 bases from V and 1 base from J, with 14 bases in between. The germline gives CDR1 MNHNY, CDR2 SVGAGI (reference sequence). CDR3 size: 15 residues. Here the CDR3 reads CASMSPGVSYNEQFF. The CDR3, as DNA: TGTGCCAGCATGTCCCCAGGGGTGTCCTACAATGAGCAGTTCTTC.

The CDR3 DNA follows: TGTGCCAGCAGTTACGGGGGGGCAGGGAGGGAGACCCAGTACTTC. Protein: CASSYGGAGRETQYF. The chain uses TRBV6-6 and TRBJ2-5, with D perhaps TRBD2 (7 bases). The CDR3 contains 15 residues. The V end lost 2 bases, the J end lost 5 bases, and 15 bases lay between the germline ends. Germline V gene sequence: CDR1 MNHNY, CDR2 SVGAGI (reference sequence).

The gene calls are TRBV9 and TRBJ2-7; TRBD2 aligns across 10 bases. Germline values: CDR1 SGDLS, CDR2 YYNGEE. The CDR3 extends over 15 amino acids. V lost 4 bases, J lost 6 bases, and 10 bases stayed unmatched. CDR3 in amino acids: CASSPAGTSDGEQYF. In DNA, the CDR3 is TGTGCCAGCAGCCCCGCCGGGACTAGCGATGGCGAGCAGTACTTC.

The V gene is TRBV10-3, the J gene TRBJ2-7; 7 nucleotides match TRBD1. Losses at the gene ends were 6 bases for V and 3 bases for J; bases not matched to a gene: 14. There are 16 residues in the CDR3. Germline V gene data show CDR1 as ENHRY and CDR2 as SYGVKD. The CDR3 nucleotides read TGTGCCATCAGCCCAATGACAGGGAAGAAGTTCTACGAGCAGTACTTC. It is translated as CAISPMTGKKFYEQYF.

V usage is TRBV27 and J usage is TRBJ1-2, with D perhaps TRBD1 (5 bases). V gave up 4 bases and J gave up 0 bases, with 9 bases separating them. Germline values: CDR1 MNHEY, CDR2 SMNVEV (reference sequence). The CDR3 sequence is 14 residues long. The CDR3 is CASSWGGSNYGYTF. The CDR3 DNA is TGTGCCAGCAGTTGGGGGGGGTCTAACTATGGCTACACCTTC.

This clone was found a few times. The chain links TRBV7-9 to TRBJ2-7; no definite D call. The germline V gene encodes CDR1 SEHNR and CDR2 FQNEAQ (reference sequence). This CDR3 is 13 amino acids long. The V and J ends lost 2 bases and 1 base respectively, with 6 bases between them. CDR3 amino acids: CASSLTHSYEQYF. CDR3 DNA: TGTGCCAGCAGCTTAACTCATTCCTACGAGCAGTACTTC.

This chain connects TRBV4-1 to TRBJ2-7; 8 bases align to TRBD1. The CDR3 totals 14 residues. V lost 3 bases, J lost 5 bases, and 6 bases stayed unmatched. Germline V gene data show CDR1 as MGHRA and CDR2 as YSYEKL. As DNA, the CDR3 is TGCGCCAGCAGCCACGCCGGACAGGGAAACGAGCAGTACTTC. Protein sequence: CASSHAGQGNEQYF.

The chain combines TRBV4-1 with TRBJ2-3, with TRBD2 matching 7 bases. The CDR3 contains 15 residues. The V gene end was trimmed by 0 bases and the J gene end by 4 bases; junction bases not matched to a gene: 4. CDR1 and CDR2 from the germline V gene are MGHRA and YSYEKL. CDR3 residues: CASSQDRGGSDTQYF. CDR3 bases: TGCGCCAGCAGCCAAGATCGCGGGGGTTCAGATACGCAGTATTTT.